These 20 T cell receptor beta chains share one sample of origin, sequenced in a study of follicular helper T cells after annual influenza vaccination. The assay was immunoSEQ multiplex PCR, and TCRdb's table has in-frame clones only and misses some. The data contain fewer than 10,000 clones, roughly 89% of them singletons. As for time point: 2015-2016 season, pre-vaccination. Sequenced here: CXCR5+ CD38- circulating T follicular helper cells from blood, sampled on the day of influenza vaccination. The subset denotes: circulating Tfh, non-naive CD4+CXCR5+PD-1+ (ICOS+CD38+ or ICOS-CD38-). These TCRs come from an adult who received the influenza vaccine.

This rearrangement joins TRBV11-2 to TRBJ2-4; 8 bases agree with TRBD1. This CDR3 contains 13 residues. V was clipped by 5 bases and J by 8 bases; unmatched bases: 5. Germline-derived CDR1 and CDR2 are SGHAT and FQNNGV. CDR3 sequence (DNA): TGTGCCAGCAGCAGGGGACAGGAAGACATTCAGTACTTC. Translating it yields CASSRGQEDIQYF.

The chain has TRBV10-3 and TRBJ2-1, with 9 nucleotides matching TRBD2. There are 14 residues in the CDR3. Trimming cost V 10 bases and J 5 bases; bases outside gene matches: 9. Germline CDR1 is ENHRY and CDR2 is SYGVKD. CDR3: CATKAGGTHNEQFF. The CDR3 region has the DNA TGTGCCACAAAAGCGGGGGGAACTCACAATGAGCAGTTCTTC.

This CDR3 reads CASSLNVGATNEKLFF. The CDR3 bases are TGTGCCAGCAGCTTGAATGTAGGGGCAACTAATGAAAAACTGTTTTTT. The rearrangement joins TRBV5-6 to TRBJ1-4; TRBD1 might be the D (5 bases). V was clipped by 1 base and J by 0 bases, with 10 bases between them. The CDR3 is 16 residues long. The germline V gene encodes CDR1 SGHDT and CDR2 YYEEEE.

The J gene is TRBJ2-7, the V gene TRBV6-5; D not certain. Germline V gene sequence: CDR1 MNHEY, CDR2 SVGAGI. The CDR3 contains 13 residues. Trimming removed 6 bases from V and 0 bases from J, with 9 bases in between. CDR3 nucleotide sequence: TGTGCCAGCAGCTTAATCGCCTCCTACGAGCAGTACTTC. The encoded protein is CASSLIASYEQYF.

The V and J genes are TRBV7-2 and TRBJ1-6; D may be TRBD1 (6 bases). Trimming left V 5 bases short and J 4 bases short, with 15 bases between. This CDR3 region has 16 residues. Looked up from germline, CDR1 is SGHTA and CDR2 is FQGNSA. The CDR3 DNA sequence: TGTGCCAGCAGCCCCCAGGGGCCGGGTTATAATTCACCCCTCCACTTT. Its protein product is CASSPQGPGYNSPLHF.

Turning to this clone: The junction and the germline gene differ at one end; a read error may be behind it. CDR3 residues: CASSSPGHLSGNTTYF. In DNA, the CDR3 is TGTGCCAGCAGTTCCCCGGGACACCTCTCTGGAAACACCACATATTTT. This sequence joins TRBV28 and TRBJ1-3; D possibly corresponds to TRBD1 (6 bases). CDR3 length: 16 amino acids. Germline CDR1 and CDR2: MDHEN and SYDVKM.

The chain links TRBV2 to TRBJ1-4, with D tentatively TRBD1 (5 bases). CDR1 and CDR2 from the germline V gene are SNHLY and FYNNEI. V was shortened by 8 bases and J by 6 bases, with 13 bases between the two germline ends. CDR3 length: 13 amino acids. This CDR3 reads CASSFQGYEKLFF. CDR3 bases: TGTGCCAGCTCCTTCCAGGGTTATGAAAAACTGTTTTTT.

The chain links TRBV6-5 to TRBJ2-1; TRBD1 agrees at 7 bases. Unmatched junction bases numbered 8, after V lost 1 base and J lost 5 bases. Germline CDR1 and CDR2: MNHEY and SVGAGI. The CDR3 covers 16 residues. The DNA for the CDR3 is TGTGCCAGCAGTTACTTTTCGACAGGGAAAAACAATGAGCAGTTCTTC. Amino acids: CASSYFSTGKNNEQFF.

The chain is built from TRBV2 and TRBJ1-1; D is possibly TRBD1 (5 bases). The CDR3 consists of 13 residues. Germline CDR1 and CDR2: SNHLY and FYNNEI. V dropped 6 bases and J dropped 1 base, with 9 bases sitting between them. CDR3 region: CASSRVANTEAFF. In DNA form, the CDR3 reads TGTGCCAGCAGCAGGGTTGCGAACACTGAAGCTTTCTTT.

The chain has TRBV19 and TRBJ1-1; 7 positions match TRBD1. The CDR3 totals 14 residues. With V trimmed by 5 bases and J by 4 bases, 7 bases remained unmatched. Germline CDR1 and CDR2: LNHDA and SQIVND (reference sequence). The CDR3 sequence is CASSPTGAGTEAFF. In DNA, the CDR3 is TGTGCCAGTAGTCCTACAGGGGCGGGCACTGAAGCTTTCTTT.

The chain joins TRBV9 to TRBJ1-2, with 7 bases fitting TRBD1. The CDR3 runs to 15 residues. Trimming at V came to 4 bases and at J to 0 bases, leaving 6 bases not matched to a gene. Germline CDR1 and CDR2: SGDLS and YYNGEE. The CDR3 nucleotides read TGTGCCAGCAGCCCAGGGGGGACAGCTAACTATGGCTACACCTTC. Residues: CASSPGGTANYGYTF. Together with reference TRBV9 and TRBJ1-2, the CDR3 gives the full variable domain: DSGVTQTPKHLITATGQRVTLRCSPRSGDLSVYWYQQSLDQGLQFLIQYYNGEERAKGNILERFSAQQFPDLHSELNLSSLELGDSALYFCASSPGGTANYGYTFGSGTRLTVV.

The J gene is TRBJ2-2, the V gene TRBV6-5; possibly TRBD1 for D (6 bases). V gave up 4 bases and J gave up 14 bases, with 20 bases separating them. CDR1 MNHEY and CDR2 SVGAGI come from the germline V gene. This CDR3 is 14 amino acids long. CDR3 nucleotides: TGTGCCAGCAGTTCAACACAGGGCCGGAGGTCACTGTTTTTT. This sequence encodes CASSSTQGRRSLFF.

This clone has a single count. The chain combines TRBV7-2 with TRBJ1-2; a possible D gene is TRBD1 (6 bases). Germline V gene sequence: CDR1 SGHTA, CDR2 FQGNSA. There are 14 residues in the CDR3. V was shortened by 5 bases and J by 0 bases, with 10 bases between the two germline ends. The CDR3 protein is CASSRGRSNYGYTF. In nucleotides, the CDR3 is TGTGCCAGCAGCCGGGGGCGTTCTAACTATGGCTACACCTTC.

This chain uses TRBV5-4 with TRBJ2-4, with 11 positions matching TRBD1. CDR1 and CDR2 (germline): SGHNT, YYREEE (reference sequence). J lost 0 bases, V lost 4 bases, and 9 bases had no gene match. The CDR3 loop spans 18 amino acids. For the CDR3, the DNA is TGTGCCAGCAGCGGGAGGGGACAGGGGGATCTAGCCAAAAACATTCAGTACTTC. Encoded protein: CASSGRGQGDLAKNIQYF.

The chain joins TRBV6-5 to TRBJ1-6, with no clear D. The V end was cut by 5 bases, the J end by 11 bases, with 10 bases between. The CDR3 has 12 residues. Looked up from germline, CDR1 is MNHEY and CDR2 is SVGAGI. The CDR3 DNA sequence: TGTGCCAGCAGTGAAAAAGACGCACCCCTCCACTTT. Amino acids: CASSEKDAPLHF.

This clone was seen only a few times. The chain is built from TRBV27 and TRBJ1-6, with 7 bases identical to TRBD1. Germline-derived CDR1 and CDR2 are MNHEY and SMNVEV (reference sequence). The CDR3 has 16 amino acids. Trimming took 5 bases from V and 0 from J; bases not matched to a gene: 4. The CDR3 loop reads CASSTDRSSYNSPLHF. The CDR3 region has the DNA TGTGCCAGCAGTACGGACAGGAGCTCCTATAATTCACCCCTCCACTTT.

The table lists this clone with a few counts. The chain is built from TRBV27 and TRBJ1-6; no clear D. This CDR3 is built from 13 residues. The V gene's germline CDR1 is MNHEY and CDR2 SMNVEV (reference sequence). Trimming left V 1 base short and J 5 bases short, with 3 bases between. CDR3 sequence reads: CASSLLDNSPLHF. The CDR3 coding sequence is TGTGCCAGCAGTTTATTGGATAATTCACCCCTCCACTTT.

V usage is TRBV15 and J usage is TRBJ2-3; 11 bases agree with TRBD1. This CDR3 contains 18 residues. Germline CDR1 LNHNV, CDR2 YYDKDF (reference sequence). Trimming removed 1 base from V and 4 bases from J; junction bases left unmatched: 10. Written as DNA, the CDR3 is TGTGCCACCAGCAGAGGTAGATTTGAGGGACAGGGGGCAGATACGCAGTATTTT. Its protein product is CATSRGRFEGQGADTQYF.

This chain uses TRBV6-5 with TRBJ1-1; D ambiguous. In germline, CDR1 is MNHEY, CDR2 SVGAGI. This CDR3 is built from 13 residues. The V end lost 6 bases, the J end lost 0 bases, and 8 bases lay between the germline ends. For the CDR3, the DNA is TGTGCCAGCAGCGGACCCCTGAACACTGAAGCTTTCTTT. It codes for CASSGPLNTEAFF.

The chain uses TRBV12-5 and TRBJ2-3; weak D call: TRBD2 (5 bases). The CDR3 runs 14 residues. V was pared by 5 bases and J by 4 bases, with 13 bases between. The germline V gene encodes CDR1 LGHNT and CDR2 FRNRAP. The CDR3, as DNA: TGTGCTAGTGGTCCAAGCGGTCTGCCAGATACGCAGTATTTT. Its protein product is CASGPSGLPDTQYF.